Following are 22 T cell receptor beta chains from one sample sequenced in a study of T cells in Graves' hyperthyroidism and ophthalmopathy. RNA transcripts provided the source from which TCR beta CDR3 regions were amplified. The TCR CDR3 was amplified in a first-round RT-PCR using the HTBI primer set. TCRdb reprocessed the multiplex PCR reads via MiXCR and lists one record per CDR3 protein. The data show 490,000 or so distinct CDR3 sequences, 15% to 20% seen once. The material sequenced was blood. The receptors derive from a woman aged 25 to 39 with Graves' ophthalmopathy.

This clonotype was found many times. The J gene is TRBJ1-1, the V gene TRBV30; D unresolved. Germline assignment: CDR1 GTSNPN and CDR2 SVGIG (reference sequence). This CDR3 contains 13 residues. Trimming left V 1 base short and J 2 bases short, with 8 bases between. The CDR3 nucleotides read TGTGCCTGGAGTGACGTAGGTAACACTGAAGCTTTCTTT. Translation gives CAWSDVGNTEAFF.

V and J are TRBV5-1 and TRBJ2-3, with 10 positions matching TRBD1. Losses at the gene ends were 4 bases for V and 6 bases for J; bases not matched to a gene: 11. The length of the CDR3 is 16 residues. Germline V lookup: CDR1 SGHRS, CDR2 YFSETQ. The CDR3: CASSPIPGQGTDTQYF. The CDR3, as DNA: TGCGCCAGCAGCCCAATACCGGGACAGGGGACGGATACGCAGTATTTT.

At least ten counts were recorded for this clonotype. CDR3 sequence: CASSLGGGRGRETQYF. The DNA for the CDR3 is TGTGCCAGCAGCCTTGGGGGGGGTCGAGGGAGAGAGACCCAGTACTTC. V is TRBV28 and J is TRBJ2-5, with TRBD2 identical over 7 bases. The V gene end was trimmed by 6 bases and the J gene end by 4 bases; junction bases not matched to a gene: 14. Looked up from germline, CDR1 is MDHEN and CDR2 is SYDVKM. This CDR3 has 16 amino acids.

This clonotype was seen ten or more times. This chain connects TRBV20-1 to TRBJ2-5; no clear D. CDR1 and CDR2 from the germline V gene are DFQATT and SNEGSKA (reference sequence). This CDR3 contains 13 residues. The ends were cut back, 6 bases at V and 3 bases at J, with 14 bases in the middle. The chain's CDR3 is CSAHTPREETQYF. The CDR3, as DNA: TGCAGTGCCCATACCCCCCGGGAAGAGACCCAGTACTTC.

The rearrangement joins TRBV27 to TRBJ1-4; weak D call: TRBD1 (6 bases). V was pared by 2 bases and J by 5 bases, with 12 bases between. This CDR3 spans 15 amino acids. CDR1 MNHEY and CDR2 SMNVEV come from the germline V gene (reference sequence). This CDR3 is CASSLLQGRNEKLFF. The CDR3, as DNA: TGTGCCAGCAGTTTACTCCAGGGGAGGAATGAAAAACTGTTTTTT.

This clonotype was found many times. V gene TRBV3-1 combines with J gene TRBJ2-7; 9 bases align to TRBD1. The V segment lost 6 bases and the J segment 5 bases; nucleotides outside the gene matches: 14. Germline values: CDR1 LGHDT, CDR2 YNNKEL (reference sequence). The CDR3 spans 16 residues. The CDR3 DNA follows: TGTGCCAGCAGTCCCCCCGGGACAGGGTTTCTGGACGAGCAGTACTTC. Amino acids: CASSPPGTGFLDEQYF.

This clonotype was recorded many times. J is TRBJ2-7 and V is TRBV2; D tentatively reads TRBD1 or TRBD2 (5 bases each). CDR1 is SNHLY and CDR2 is FYNNEI in the germline V gene. V was shortened by 4 bases and J by 0 bases, with 19 bases between the two germline ends. The CDR3 loop spans 17 amino acids. The CDR3 DNA is TGTGCCAGCAGTGGATACGGGACGGCTACCTCCTCCTACGAGCAGTACTTC. This translates into CASSGYGTATSSYEQYF.

This clonotype was observed at least ten times. The chain couples TRBV6-2 or TRBV6-3 to TRBJ2-7; no firm D call. The CDR3 length is 13 residues. V was clipped by 0 bases and J by 5 bases, with 8 bases between them. From germline, CDR1 is MNHEY and CDR2 SVGEGT. The CDR3 sequence: CASSYSRFNEQYF. The CDR3 nucleotides are TGTGCCAGCAGTTACTCGCGCTTCAACGAGCAGTACTTC.

The chain recombines TRBV7-6 with TRBJ2-2; D is possibly TRBD1 (5 bases). Per the germline V gene, CDR1 is SGHVS and CDR2 is FNYEAQ. The CDR3 consists of 15 residues. Trimming stripped 1 base from V and 6 bases from J, with 12 bases between. The CDR3 coding sequence is TGTGCCAGCAGCTTAGGGGGCAGGTCTGCCGGGGAGCTGTTTTTT. Translation: CASSLGGRSAGELFF.

This clonotype appeared a few times. The genes are TRBV7-3 and TRBJ2-1, with 8 bases aligning to TRBD2. Per the germline V gene, CDR1 is SGHTA and CDR2 is FQGTGA. With 2 bases clipped from V and 9 bases from J, the junction kept 21 bases outside the gene matches. The CDR3 contains 19 residues. CDR3 in amino acids: CASSLPPPMGLGVSSEQFF. The CDR3 DNA sequence: TGTGCCAGCAGCTTACCCCCGCCGATGGGACTAGGGGTAAGCAGTGAGCAGTTCTTC.

This clonotype was seen a handful of times. This may be a read error, as it is one base from a much larger clone. The gene calls are TRBV11-2 and TRBJ2-7; D perhaps matches TRBD2 (5 bases). CDR3 length: 15 residues. Germline-derived CDR1 and CDR2 are SGHAT and FQNNGV. The CDR3 protein is CANSLEGGSSYEQYF. Written as DNA, the CDR3 is TGTGCCAACAGCTTAGAGGGTGGGAGCTCCTACGAGCAGTACTTC. Complete variable domain (other parts from reference TRBV11-2 and TRBJ2-7): EAGVAQSPRYKIIEKRQSVAFWCNPISGHATLYWYQQILGQGPKLLIQFQNNGVVDDSQLPKDRFSAERLKGVDSTLKIQPAKLEDSAVYLCANSLEGGSSYEQYFGPGTRLTVT.

V usage is TRBV4-1 and J usage is TRBJ2-2; D unresolved. The CDR3 is 13 amino acids. CDR1 and CDR2 (germline): MGHRA, YSYEKL. V was shortened by 1 base and J by 6 bases, with 6 bases between the two germline ends. Here the CDR3 DNA reads TGCGCCAGCAGCCAAGTCGTTTCCGGGGAGCTGTTTTTT. Protein product: CASSQVVSGELFF.

This clonotype has ten or more counts. The rearrangement uses TRBV27 and TRBJ2-5, with TRBD2 matching over 11 bases. The J segment lost 5 bases and the V segment lost 6 bases, leaving 5 bases of the junction unmatched. Germline values: CDR1 MNHEY, CDR2 SMNVEV (reference sequence). The CDR3 consists of 14 residues. CDR3 in DNA: TGTGCCAGCAGACTAGCGGGAGATAGGGAGACCCAGTACTTC. Its protein is CASRLAGDRETQYF.

This clonotype was counted a few times. This chain uses TRBV5-1 with TRBJ2-7; no firm D call. This CDR3 contains 17 residues. The germline CDR1 and CDR2 sequences are SGHRS and YFSETQ. V was pared by 0 bases and J by 0 bases, with 16 bases between. The CDR3 DNA reads as TGCGCCAGCAGCTTGGCCTCAAGAAAACAGTTCTCCTACGAGCAGTACTTC. Translated, it gives CASSLASRKQFSYEQYF.

This clonotype has more than one count but fewer than ten. The chain has TRBV7-9 and TRBJ2-3; D is possibly TRBD2 (6 bases). V dropped 3 bases and J dropped 2 bases, with 21 bases sitting between them. The germline V gene has CDR1 SEHNR and CDR2 FQNEAQ (reference sequence). This CDR3 spans 18 amino acids. The CDR3 spells CASSLKRVPQRATDTQYF. CDR3 nucleotides: TGTGCCAGCAGCTTGAAGAGGGTTCCCCAGCGGGCCACAGATACGCAGTATTTT.

This clonotype has a count of ten or more. The gene calls are TRBV20-1 and TRBJ1-1; 7 nucleotides agree with TRBD1. The CDR3 spans 15 residues. Germline V gives CDR1 DFQATT, CDR2 SNEGSKA (reference sequence). The trim removed 6 bases at V and 1 base at J, leaving 11 bases unmatched. CDR3 residues: CSASPWDRPNTEAFF. The DNA for the CDR3 is TGCAGTGCCTCACCCTGGGACAGACCGAACACTGAAGCTTTCTTT.

The V and J genes are TRBV18 and TRBJ2-5; no reliable D call. The V end lost 0 bases, the J end lost 1 base, and 9 bases lay between the germline ends. This CDR3 spans 15 amino acids. Germline V gene sequence: CDR1 KGHSH, CDR2 LQKENI. DNA for the CDR3: TGTGCCAGCTCACCACCTGGGCCCGTCCAAGAGACCCAGTACTTC. Translating gives CASSPPGPVQETQYF.

This clonotype has at least ten counts. V and J are TRBV12-3 or TRBV12-4 and TRBJ2-7; 10 nucleotides agree with TRBD1. This CDR3 contains 16 residues. The junction had 8 bases not matched to a gene; V was cut back by 5 bases and J by 1 base. The CDR3 sequence is CASSRFGTGESYEQYF. The CDR3 DNA reads as TGTGCCAGCAGTCGCTTTGGGACAGGGGAGTCCTACGAGCAGTACTTC.

With respect to this clonotype: A much larger clone lies a single base off, so this may be a read error. The chain recombines TRBV20-1 with TRBJ2-5; 10 bases are shared with TRBD2. The CDR3 runs 15 residues. CDR1 is DFQATT and CDR2 is SNEGSKA in the germline V gene (reference sequence). The CDR3 loop reads CNPGSSGRTPETQYF. CDR3 DNA sequence: TGCAACCCCGGGTCTAGCGGGAGAACTCCAGAGACCCAGTACTTC.

This clonotype was counted ten times or more. This rearrangement joins TRBV6-1 to TRBJ2-1, with 12 nucleotides matching TRBD2. Unmatched junction bases numbered 13, after V lost 7 bases and J lost 0 bases. The CDR3 consists of 19 residues. In germline, CDR1 is MNHNS, CDR2 SASEGT. Written as DNA, the CDR3 is TGTGCCAGCACCATACTAGCGGGAGGCCTTACCAGCTCCTACAATGAGCAGTTCTTC. Residues: CASTILAGGLTSSYNEQFF.

This clonotype was counted between two and nine times. A much larger clone lies one base from this, so it may be a read error. V is TRBV6-5 and J is TRBJ2-5, with 7 bases that match TRBD2. Germline values: CDR1 MNHEY, CDR2 SVGAGI. The V and J ends lost 2 bases and 2 bases, in that order; junction bases with no gene match: 14. The CDR3 totals 18 residues. As DNA, the CDR3 is TGTGCCAGCAGTTACGGGGGATCGGCGGGAGAGGGTCAAGAGACCCAGTACTTC. It encodes CASSYGGSAGEGQETQYF.

This clonotype was seen at least ten times. This chain joins TRBV20-1 and TRBJ2-1, with 7 nucleotides matching TRBD1. CDR3 length: 13 residues. Germline loops: CDR1 DFQATT, CDR2 SNEGSKA (reference sequence). The CDR3 loop is CSASQGFWDEQFF. As DNA, the CDR3 is TGCAGCGCGTCACAGGGGTTTTGGGATGAGCAGTTCTTC.